The next 20 T cell receptor beta chains were all read from a single sample in a study of patients and donors after allogeneic stem cell transplantation. Using its own MiXCR run on the RT-PCR reads, TCRdb lists one record per CDR3 protein. Of 30,000 or so distinct CDR3 sequences listed, 6.8% are singletons. The sequencing sample was made of blood, either unsorted or a sorted T cell fraction (not recorded which). These receptors were taken from a human donor who was either an allogeneic HSCT recipient or a stem cell or donor lymphocyte infusion donor (not recorded which). It is not recorded whose cells these are; they may come from a transplant donor.

This clonotype was picked up a small number of times. This chain joins TRBV7-7 and TRBJ2-5; 7 bases fit TRBD2. V trimming: 5 bases; J trimming: 3 bases; junction bases outside the gene matches: 6. Germline assignment: CDR1 SSHAT and CDR2 FNYEAQ (reference sequence). This CDR3 comprises 14 residues. The CDR3 DNA reads as TGTGCCAGCAGCCCGCGGGACTACGAAGAGACCCAGTACTTC. As protein: CASSPRDYEETQYF.

The chain has TRBV10-3 and TRBJ2-3, with TRBD2 as a possible D gene (5 bases). The CDR3 has 11 residues. Trimming took off 5 bases at V and 10 bases at J, with 10 bases between the two ends. CDR1 is ENHRY and CDR2 is SYGVKD in the germline V gene. The CDR3 DNA reads TGTGCCATCAGTCGAGAGGGCGCGCAGTATTTT. This translates into CAISREGAQYF.

This clonotype came up a few times. The V gene is TRBV27, the J gene TRBJ2-3, with D perhaps being TRBD1 or TRBD2 (5 bases each). This CDR3 spans 15 amino acids. CDR1 and CDR2 from the germline V gene are MNHEY and SMNVEV (reference sequence). V lost 3 bases to trimming and J lost 3 bases, with 13 bases between them. CDR3 sequence (DNA): TGTGCCAGCAGTTTTACTGTAGGGGAGACAGATACGCAGTATTTT. Its translation: CASSFTVGETDTQYF.

CDR3 loop: CASSFSPPPLSHEQYF. CDR3 DNA sequence: TGTGCCAGCAGCTTTAGTCCCCCCCCGCTTTCCCACGAGCAGTACTTC. This chain connects TRBV7-6 to TRBJ2-7; D gene unclear. The ends were cut back, 3 bases at V and 5 bases at J, with 20 bases in the middle. The germline CDR1 and CDR2 sequences are SGHVS and FNYEAQ. The CDR3 totals 16 residues. Combining the CDR3 with reference TRBV7-6 and TRBJ2-7 gives the whole variable domain GAGVSQSPRYKVTKRGQDVALRCDPISGHVSLYWYRQALGQGPEFLTYFNYEAQQDKSGLPNDRFSAERPEGSISTLTIQRTEQRDSAMYRCASSFSPPPLSHEQYFGPGTRLTVT.

Ten or more counts support this clonotype. The chain joins TRBV28 to TRBJ2-1, with 16 positions matching TRBD2. CDR1 MDHEN and CDR2 SYDVKM come from the germline V gene. The CDR3 is 19 amino acids. Trimming at V came to 5 bases and at J to 0 bases, leaving 7 bases not matched to a gene. As DNA, the CDR3 is TGTGCCAGCAGTCCGGTCGGGACTAGCGGGAGGGCCTCCTACAATGAGCAGTTCTTC. It translates to CASSPVGTSGRASYNEQFF.

This chain links TRBV4-2 with TRBJ2-2; 9 bases are shared with TRBD1. The CDR3 is 16 amino acids. Germline CDR1 LGHNA, CDR2 YNFKEQ. The V gene end was trimmed by 6 bases and the J gene end by 4 bases; junction bases not matched to a gene: 9. CDR3 region: CASRKGTGPSTGELFF. The CDR3 DNA reads as TGTGCCAGCAGAAAAGGGACAGGGCCAAGCACCGGGGAGCTGTTTTTT.

The chain employs TRBV5-1 and TRBJ1-2, with 12 bases identical to TRBD1. This CDR3 is built from 15 residues. Trimming cost V 3 bases and J 3 bases; bases outside gene matches: 3. The V gene's germline CDR1 is SGHRS and CDR2 YFSETQ. CDR3 DNA sequence: TGCGCCAGCAGCTCCGGGACAGGGGGCGACTATGGCTACACCTTC. Protein: CASSSGTGGDYGYTF.

This clonotype has a count of ten or more. The V and J genes are TRBV5-1 and TRBJ2-5; no clear D gene. Trimming took 2 bases from V and 2 from J, leaving 13 bases between them. The V gene's germline CDR1 is SGHRS and CDR2 YFSETQ. There are 15 residues in the CDR3. The CDR3 coding sequence is TGCGCCAGCAGCTTTGGACGGAGTGGGCAAGAGACCCAGTACTTC. Translation gives CASSFGRSGQETQYF.

A remark on this clonotype: A clone one base away is much larger, so this may be a read error. The V and J genes are TRBV6-2 or TRBV6-3 and TRBJ2-6, with D maybe TRBD1 (6 bases). The CDR3 has 17 amino acids. Germline CDR1 and CDR2: MNHEY and SVGEGT. This CDR3 reads CASSEDSVRSGADVLTF. The DNA for the CDR3 is TGTGCCAGCAGTGAGGACAGTGTCCGATCTGGGGCCGACGTCCTGACTTTC.

This clonotype appeared many times. This rearrangement joins TRBV6-5 to TRBJ1-6; 9 bases fit TRBD1. The CDR3 has 15 residues. Germline V CDR1 and CDR2: MNHEY, SVGAGI. With V trimmed by 5 bases and J by 5 bases, 4 bases remained unmatched. The CDR3 spells CASSRTGVNNSPLHF. CDR3 in DNA: TGTGCCAGCAGTCGGACAGGGGTAAATAATTCACCCCTCCACTTT.

This clonotype occurred many times. The chain links TRBV7-2 to TRBJ1-3, with D hard to call. CDR3 length: 14 amino acids. Trimming removed 4 bases from V and 5 bases from J, with 12 bases in between. Germline V CDR1 and CDR2: SGHTA, FQGNSA. This CDR3 reads CASSSYVPRNTIYF. CDR3 coding DNA: TGTGCCAGCAGCTCTTACGTCCCCAGAAACACCATATATTTT.

Here the CDR3 DNA reads TGTGCCAGCAGCTTGTGGGAGAGCTCCTACGAGCAGTACTTC. It specifies CASSLWESSYEQYF. The V call is TRBV7-9, the J call TRBJ2-7; D is possibly TRBD2 (5 bases). Between the trimmed V and J ends, which lost 3 bases and 0 bases, there was a span of 9 bases. Germline CDR1 is SEHNR and CDR2 is FQNEAQ (reference sequence). The CDR3 spans 14 residues.

The V gene is TRBV7-9, the J gene TRBJ2-7; TRBD2 aligns across 8 bases. CDR3 length: 15 amino acids. CDR1 SEHNR and CDR2 FQNEAQ come from the germline V gene (reference sequence). Trimming removed 1 base from V and 2 bases from J; junction bases left unmatched: 4. CDR3 DNA sequence: TGTGCCAGCAGCTTAGGTGGGACTAGGACCTACGAGCAGTACTTC. This codes for CASSLGGTRTYEQYF.

This clonotype was recorded many times. This chain links TRBV6-1 with TRBJ1-2; D is perhaps TRBD1 (5 bases). This CDR3 spans 15 amino acids. Germline V lookup: CDR1 MNHNS, CDR2 SASEGT. V was clipped by 7 bases and J by 4 bases, with 19 bases between them. The CDR3 nucleotides are TGTGCCAGCATTGAGGGGCCAGTCGTTCCCTATGGCTACACCTTC. It codes for CASIEGPVVPYGYTF.

Ten or more counts support this clonotype. V and J are TRBV20-1 and TRBJ2-1; D is uncertain. The V end was cut by 5 bases, the J end by 2 bases, with 13 bases between. This CDR3 is built from 14 residues. Germline lookup yields CDR1 DFQATT and CDR2 SNEGSKA (reference sequence). The chain's CDR3 is CSAPPAGAYNEQFF. CDR3 in DNA: TGCAGTGCTCCCCCCGCCGGCGCCTACAATGAGCAGTTCTTC.

This clonotype was seen at least ten times. This chain links TRBV28 with TRBJ1-5; 7 bases are a match to TRBD1. The J segment lost 7 bases and the V segment lost 6 bases, leaving 12 bases of the junction unmatched. The CDR3 loop spans 15 amino acids. CDR1 is MDHEN, CDR2 SYDVKM, per germline. In nucleotides, the CDR3 is TGTGCCAGCAGACCCGGGGGACAGCCTGGGCAGCCCCAGCATTTT. It is translated as CASRPGGQPGQPQHF.

The chain recombines TRBV7-9 with TRBJ2-1; D is undetermined. Between the trimmed V and J ends, which lost 4 bases and 0 bases, there was a span of 10 bases. The CDR3 runs 15 residues. Germline CDR1 SEHNR, CDR2 FQNEAQ (reference sequence). The CDR3 DNA is TGTGCCAGCAGCTCGGGCGGAGTCTCCTACAATGAGCAGTTCTTC. Protein: CASSSGGVSYNEQFF.

In this sample, this clonotype turned up a few times. This chain links TRBV3-1 with TRBJ2-7, with a possible D match to TRBD2 (6 bases). Per germline, CDR1 LGHDT and CDR2 YNNKEL (reference sequence). The CDR3 covers 16 residues. V shed 3 bases and J shed 0 bases, with 15 bases lying between them. DNA of the CDR3: TGTGCCAGCAGCCACCCCCCCGGACTACCCTCCTACGAGCAGTACTTC. This sequence encodes CASSHPPGLPSYEQYF.

This clonotype occurred many times. V gene TRBV10-3 combines with J gene TRBJ1-3, with 12 bases that match TRBD1. This CDR3 comprises 15 residues. J gave up 2 bases and V 6 bases, and 2 bases lay outside the gene matches. The V gene's germline CDR1 is ENHRY and CDR2 SYGVKD. The CDR3 is CAIRGDRGPGNTIYF. The DNA for the CDR3 is TGTGCCATCAGAGGGGACAGGGGGCCTGGAAACACCATATATTTT.

This clonotype has at least ten counts. The V and J genes are TRBV24-1 and TRBJ2-2, with unresolved D. The CDR3 is 17 amino acids. In germline, CDR1 is KGHDR, CDR2 SFDVKD. V was cut by 3 bases and J by 2 bases, with 15 bases left in between. In DNA form, the CDR3 reads TGTGCCACCAGTGATGGTATGGAGCCCTTCAACACCGGGGAGCTGTTTTTT. Its translation is CATSDGMEPFNTGELFF.